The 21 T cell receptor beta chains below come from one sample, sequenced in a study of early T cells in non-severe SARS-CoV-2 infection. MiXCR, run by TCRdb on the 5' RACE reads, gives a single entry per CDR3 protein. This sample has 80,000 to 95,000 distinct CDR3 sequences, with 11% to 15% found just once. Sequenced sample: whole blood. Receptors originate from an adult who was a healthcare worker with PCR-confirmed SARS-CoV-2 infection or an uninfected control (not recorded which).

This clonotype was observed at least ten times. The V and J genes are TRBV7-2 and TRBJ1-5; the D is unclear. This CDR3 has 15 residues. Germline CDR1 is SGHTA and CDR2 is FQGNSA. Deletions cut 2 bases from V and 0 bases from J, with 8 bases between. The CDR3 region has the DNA TGTGCCAGCAGCTTATTTAGCGATAGCAATCAGCCCCAGCATTTT. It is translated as CASSLFSDSNQPQHF.

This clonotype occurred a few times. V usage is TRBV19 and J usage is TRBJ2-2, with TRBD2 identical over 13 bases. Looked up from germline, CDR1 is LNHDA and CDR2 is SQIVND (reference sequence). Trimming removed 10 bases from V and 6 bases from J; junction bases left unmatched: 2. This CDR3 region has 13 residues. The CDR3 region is CATGLAGAGELFF. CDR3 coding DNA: TGTGCCACCGGACTAGCGGGGGCCGGGGAGCTGTTTTTT.

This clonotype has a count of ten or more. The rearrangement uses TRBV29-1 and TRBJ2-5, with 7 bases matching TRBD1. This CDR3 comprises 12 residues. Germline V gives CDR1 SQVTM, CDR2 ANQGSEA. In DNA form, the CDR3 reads TGCAGTACGAGTGACAGGGTAGAGACCCAGTACTTC. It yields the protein CSTSDRVETQYF.

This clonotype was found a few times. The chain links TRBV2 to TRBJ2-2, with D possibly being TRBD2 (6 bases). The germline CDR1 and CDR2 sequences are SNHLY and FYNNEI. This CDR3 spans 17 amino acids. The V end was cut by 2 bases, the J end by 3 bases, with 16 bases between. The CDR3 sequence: CASSERGRGPDTGELFF. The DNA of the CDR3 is TGTGCCAGCAGTGAACGAGGGCGGGGACCCGACACCGGGGAGCTGTTTTTT.

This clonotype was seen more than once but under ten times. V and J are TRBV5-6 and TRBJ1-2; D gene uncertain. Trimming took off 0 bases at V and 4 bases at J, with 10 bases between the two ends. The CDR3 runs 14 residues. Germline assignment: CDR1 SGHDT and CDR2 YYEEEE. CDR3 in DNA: TGTGCCAGCAGCTTGGGGACCGGCCGCTATGGCTACACCTTC. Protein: CASSLGTGRYGYTF.

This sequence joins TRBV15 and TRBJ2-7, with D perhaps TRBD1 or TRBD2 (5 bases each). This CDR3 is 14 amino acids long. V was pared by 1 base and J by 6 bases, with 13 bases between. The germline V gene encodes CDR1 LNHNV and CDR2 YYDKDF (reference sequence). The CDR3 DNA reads TGTGCCACCAGCAGAGGGGGGACGGAGTCCGAGCAGTACTTC. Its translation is CATSRGGTESEQYF. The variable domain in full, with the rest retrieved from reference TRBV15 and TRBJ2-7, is DAMVIQNPRYQVTQFGKPVTLSCSQTLNHNVMYWYQQKSSQAPKLLFHYYDKDFNNEADTPDNFQSRRPNTSFCFLDIRSPGLGDTAMYLCATSRGGTESEQYFGPGTRLTVT.

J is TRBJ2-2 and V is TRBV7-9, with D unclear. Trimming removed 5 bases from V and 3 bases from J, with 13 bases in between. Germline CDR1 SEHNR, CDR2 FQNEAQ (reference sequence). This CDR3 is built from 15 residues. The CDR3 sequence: CASSRPGDHTGELFF. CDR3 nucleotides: TGTGCCAGCAGCCGACCAGGAGACCACACCGGGGAGCTGTTTTTT.

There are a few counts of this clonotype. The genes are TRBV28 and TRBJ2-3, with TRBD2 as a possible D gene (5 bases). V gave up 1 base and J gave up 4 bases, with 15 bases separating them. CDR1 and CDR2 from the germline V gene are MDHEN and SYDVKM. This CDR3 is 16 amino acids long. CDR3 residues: CASSLSSRGIADTQYF. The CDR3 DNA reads TGTGCCAGCAGTTTATCTAGTCGGGGAATCGCAGATACGCAGTATTTT. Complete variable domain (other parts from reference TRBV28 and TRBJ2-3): DVKVTQSSRYLVKRTGEKVFLECVQDMDHENMFWYRQDPGLGLRLIYFSYDVKMKEKGDIPEGYSVSREKKERFSLILESASTNQTSMYLCASSLSSRGIADTQYFGPGTRLTVL.

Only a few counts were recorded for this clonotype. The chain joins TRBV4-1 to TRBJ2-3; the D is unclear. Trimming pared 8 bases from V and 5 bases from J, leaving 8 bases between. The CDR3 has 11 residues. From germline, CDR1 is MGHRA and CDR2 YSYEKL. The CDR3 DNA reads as TGCGCCAGCGGCGCAGGAGATACGCAGTATTTT. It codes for CASGAGDTQYF.

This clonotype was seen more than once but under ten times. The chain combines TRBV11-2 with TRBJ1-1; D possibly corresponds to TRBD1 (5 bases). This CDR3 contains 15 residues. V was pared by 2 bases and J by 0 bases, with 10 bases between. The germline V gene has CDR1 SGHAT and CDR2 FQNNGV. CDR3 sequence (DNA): TGTGCCAGCAGCTTAATGGGACGTATGAACACTGAAGCTTTCTTT. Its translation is CASSLMGRMNTEAFF.

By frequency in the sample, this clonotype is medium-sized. In DNA form, the CDR3 reads TGCAGCGTGGGGGGCGGGGGCCAAGAGACCCAGTACTTC. Protein: CSVGGGGQETQYF. V and J are TRBV29-1 and TRBJ2-5; D possibly corresponds to TRBD2 (7 bases). Germline CDR1 and CDR2: SQVTM and ANQGSEA. The germline V and J ends were trimmed by 6 bases and 1 base, with 12 bases remaining between them. CDR3 size: 13 residues. Drawing the rest from reference TRBV29-1 and TRBJ2-5, the complete variable domain is SAVISQKPSRDICQRGTSLTIQCQVDSQVTMMFWYRQQPGQSLTLIATANQGSEATYESGFVIDKFPISRPNLTFSTLTVSNMSPEDSSIYLCSVGGGGQETQYFGPGTRLLVL.

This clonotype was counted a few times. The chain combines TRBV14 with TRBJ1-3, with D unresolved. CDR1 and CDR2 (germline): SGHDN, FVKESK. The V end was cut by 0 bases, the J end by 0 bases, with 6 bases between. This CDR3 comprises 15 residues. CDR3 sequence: CASSQDHPSGNTIYF. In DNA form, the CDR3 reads TGTGCCAGCAGCCAAGACCACCCCTCTGGAAACACCATATATTTT.

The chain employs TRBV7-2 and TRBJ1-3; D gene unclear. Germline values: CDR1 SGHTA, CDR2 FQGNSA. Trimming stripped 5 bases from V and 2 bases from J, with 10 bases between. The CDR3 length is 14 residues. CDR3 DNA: TGTGCCAGCAGCGCCAGGCGCCCTGGAAACACCATATATTTT. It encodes CASSARRPGNTIYF.

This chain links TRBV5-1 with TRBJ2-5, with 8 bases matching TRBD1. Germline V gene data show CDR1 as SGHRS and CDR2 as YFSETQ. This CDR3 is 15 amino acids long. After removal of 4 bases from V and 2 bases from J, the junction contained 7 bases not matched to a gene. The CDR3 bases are TGCGCCAGCAGCCCACCTGGGACAGGACAAGAGACCCAGTACTTC. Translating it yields CASSPPGTGQETQYF. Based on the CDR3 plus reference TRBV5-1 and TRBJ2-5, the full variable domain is KAGVTQTPRYLIKTRGQQVTLSCSPISGHRSVSWYQQTPGQGLQFLFEYFSETQRNKGNFPGRFSGRQFSNSRSEMNVSTLELGDSALYLCASSPPGTGQETQYFGPGTRLLVL.

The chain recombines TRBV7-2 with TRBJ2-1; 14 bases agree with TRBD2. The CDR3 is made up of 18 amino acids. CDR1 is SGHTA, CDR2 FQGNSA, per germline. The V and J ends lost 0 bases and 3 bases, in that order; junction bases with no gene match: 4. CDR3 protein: CASSLAGTSGGLYNEQFF. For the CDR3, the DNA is TGTGCCAGCAGCTTAGCTGGGACTAGCGGGGGCCTCTACAATGAGCAGTTCTTC.

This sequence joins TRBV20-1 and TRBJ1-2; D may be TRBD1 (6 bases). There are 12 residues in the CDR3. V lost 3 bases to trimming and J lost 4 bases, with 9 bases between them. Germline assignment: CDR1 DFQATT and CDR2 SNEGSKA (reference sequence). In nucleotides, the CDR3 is TGCAGTGCTAGGGGACATGGCTATGGCTACACCTTC. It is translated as CSARGHGYGYTF.

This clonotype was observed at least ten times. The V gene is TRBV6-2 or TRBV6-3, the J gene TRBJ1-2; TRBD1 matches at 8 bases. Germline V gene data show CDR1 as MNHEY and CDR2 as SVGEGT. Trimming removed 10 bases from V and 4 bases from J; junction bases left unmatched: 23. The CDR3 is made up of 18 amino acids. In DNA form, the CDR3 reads TGTGCCACCCGGGCGAACCGGGACAGGATCCTCTCCTCCTATGGCTACACCTTC. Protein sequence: CATRANRDRILSSYGYTF.

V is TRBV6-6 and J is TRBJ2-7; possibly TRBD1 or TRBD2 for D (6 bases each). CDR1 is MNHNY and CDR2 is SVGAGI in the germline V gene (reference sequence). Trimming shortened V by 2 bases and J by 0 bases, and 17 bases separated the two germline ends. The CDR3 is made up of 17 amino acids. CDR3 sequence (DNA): TGTGCCAGCAGTTACATGGGGGGCGCTGGGAGCTCCTACGAGCAGTACTTC. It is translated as CASSYMGGAGSSYEQYF.

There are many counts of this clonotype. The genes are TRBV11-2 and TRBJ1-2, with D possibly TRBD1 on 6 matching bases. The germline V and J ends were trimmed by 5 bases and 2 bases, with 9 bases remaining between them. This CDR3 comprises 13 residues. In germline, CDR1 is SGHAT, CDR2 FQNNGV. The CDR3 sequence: CASSDRTNYGYTF. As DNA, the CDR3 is TGTGCCAGCAGCGACAGGACCAACTATGGCTACACCTTC.

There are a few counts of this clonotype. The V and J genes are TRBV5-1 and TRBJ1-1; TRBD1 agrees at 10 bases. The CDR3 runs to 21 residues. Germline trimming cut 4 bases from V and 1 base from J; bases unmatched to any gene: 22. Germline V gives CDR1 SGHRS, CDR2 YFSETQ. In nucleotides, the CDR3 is TGCGCCAGCAGCCGGAGGCGGGTTTGGGGACAGGGGACGGTAGGGAACACTGAAGCTTTCTTT. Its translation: CASSRRRVWGQGTVGNTEAFF.

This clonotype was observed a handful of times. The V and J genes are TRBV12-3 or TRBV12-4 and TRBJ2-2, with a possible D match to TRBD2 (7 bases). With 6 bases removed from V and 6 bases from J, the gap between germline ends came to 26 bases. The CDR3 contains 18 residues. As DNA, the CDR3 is TGTGCCAGCAGACGAATGGGCGGGGGCACTCTTAACTCCGGGGAGCTGTTTTTT. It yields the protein CASRRMGGGTLNSGELFF.